The 10 T cell receptor beta chains below come from one sample, sequenced in a study of T cell responses to AZD1222 COVID-19 vaccine. Assay used: immunoSEQ multiplex PCR; TCRdb lists only in-frame clones, some missing. Among about 110,000 clones listed, approximately 87% were seen once. This specimen consisted of peripheral blood, obtained 28 days after the second AZD1222 dose. The receptors stem from an adult who received the AZD1222 COVID-19 vaccine.

The rearrangement links TRBV5-6 to TRBJ1-2, with D possibly matching TRBD1 (6 bases). The germline CDR1 and CDR2 sequences are SGHDT and YYEEEE. The CDR3 runs 14 residues. V lost 0 bases and J 4 bases, leaving 10 bases between the germline ends. The CDR3 region is CASSLAGVVYGYTF. In DNA, the CDR3 is TGTGCCAGCAGCTTGGCAGGGGTCGTCTATGGCTACACCTTC.

This sequence joins TRBV3-1 (or the pseudogene TRBV3-2) and TRBJ1-1; D is uncertain. CDR3 size: 13 residues. Trimming took 2 bases from V and 5 from J, leaving 9 bases between them. Germline CDR1 is LGHDT and CDR2 is YNNKEL (reference sequence). This CDR3 is CASSQLEATEAFF. The CDR3 bases are TGTGCCAGCAGCCAATTGGAGGCAACTGAAGCTTTCTTT.

V gene TRBV6-6 combines with J gene TRBJ1-2, with D perhaps TRBD1 (6 bases). V gave up 4 bases and J gave up 6 bases, with 12 bases separating them. The CDR3 loop spans 13 amino acids. From germline, CDR1 is MNHNY and CDR2 SVGAGI (reference sequence). The CDR3 DNA reads as TGTGCCAGCAGTTCCACAGGGAAGGATGGCTACACCTTC. It codes for CASSSTGKDGYTF.

This chain links TRBV6-2 or TRBV6-3 with TRBJ1-6; D call uncertain. The CDR3 totals 14 residues. The V end was cut by 1 base, the J end by 12 bases, with 13 bases between. In germline, CDR1 is MNHEY, CDR2 SVGEGT. The CDR3 DNA sequence: TGTGCCAGCAGTTACTGGCGTAATTATGTACCCCTCCACTTT. Translated, it gives CASSYWRNYVPLHF.

The CDR3 DNA sequence: TGTGCCAGCAGGCACAGGGTATACCAGCCCCAGCATTTT. Translation gives CASRHRVYQPQHF. The V and J genes are TRBV12-3 or TRBV12-4 and TRBJ1-5, with a weak D call TRBD1 (6 bases). V dropped 6 bases and J dropped 7 bases, with 13 bases sitting between them. The CDR3 totals 13 residues.

This chain links TRBV7-2 with TRBJ1-2, with 7 positions matching TRBD1. This CDR3 is built from 14 residues. Losses at the gene ends were 4 bases for V and 4 bases for J; bases not matched to a gene: 6. CDR1 and CDR2 from the germline V gene are SGHTA and FQGNSA. The CDR3 protein is CASSSGQEAYGYTF. The CDR3 DNA follows: TGTGCCAGCAGCTCCGGACAGGAAGCCTATGGCTACACCTTC.

The chain recombines TRBV4-3 with TRBJ1-1; maybe TRBD1 (6 bases). Trimming took off 1 base at V and 6 bases at J, with 12 bases between the two ends. The germline V gene encodes CDR1 LGHNA and CDR2 YSLEER. There are 14 residues in the CDR3. In DNA, the CDR3 is TGCGCCAGCAGCCAAGGTACAGGGAAGGCTGAAGCTTTCTTT. Protein product: CASSQGTGKAEAFF.

The gene calls are TRBV18 and TRBJ1-4, with a tentative D call TRBD1 (6 bases). The V gene's germline CDR1 is KGHSH and CDR2 LQKENI. This CDR3 contains 18 residues. Trimming stripped 3 bases from V and 10 bases from J, with 27 bases between. CDR3 amino acids: CASSPNPVLGGGTGKLFF. Here the CDR3 DNA reads TGTGCCAGCTCACCTAACCCAGTATTGGGTGGGGGCACAGGAAAACTGTTTTTT.

The chain joins TRBV15 to TRBJ1-3, with D perhaps matching TRBD1 (6 bases). The germline V gene has CDR1 LNHNV and CDR2 YYDKDF (reference sequence). V lost 5 bases to trimming and J lost 1 base, with 9 bases between them. The CDR3 runs 14 residues. Written as DNA, the CDR3 is TGTGCCACCAGCGCACAGGGATCTGGAAACACCATATATTTT. As protein: CATSAQGSGNTIYF.

The chain carries TRBV18 and TRBJ1-2; D is undetermined. This CDR3 has 15 residues. Trimming removed 0 bases from V and 0 bases from J, with 8 bases in between. Per the germline V gene, CDR1 is KGHSH and CDR2 is LQKENI. CDR3 sequence: CASSPPTEANYGYTF. The CDR3 DNA follows: TGTGCCAGCTCACCACCGACGGAGGCTAACTATGGCTACACCTTC. The full variable domain, in which reference TRBV18 and TRBJ1-2 provide the parts outside the CDR3, is NAGVMQNPRHLVRRRGQEARLRCSPMKGHSHVYWYRQLPEEGLKFMVYLQKENIIDESGMPKERFSAEFPKEGPSILRIQQVVRGDSAAYFCASSPPTEANYGYTFGSGTRLTVV.